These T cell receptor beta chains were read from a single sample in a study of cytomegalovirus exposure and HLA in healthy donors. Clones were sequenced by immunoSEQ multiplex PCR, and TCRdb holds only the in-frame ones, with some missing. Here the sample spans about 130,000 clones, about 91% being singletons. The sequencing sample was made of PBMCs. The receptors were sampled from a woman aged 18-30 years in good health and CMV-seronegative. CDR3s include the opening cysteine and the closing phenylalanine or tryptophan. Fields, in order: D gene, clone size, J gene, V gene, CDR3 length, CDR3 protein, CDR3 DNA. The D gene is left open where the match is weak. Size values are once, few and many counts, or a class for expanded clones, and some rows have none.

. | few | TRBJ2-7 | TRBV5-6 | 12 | CASSLLLDEQYF | TGTGCCAGCAGCTTACTACTGGACGAGCAGTACTTC
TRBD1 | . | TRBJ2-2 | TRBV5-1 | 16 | CASSSSGTGNTGELFF | TGCGCCAGCAGCTCTTCCGGGACAGGGAACACCGGGGAGCTGTTTTTT
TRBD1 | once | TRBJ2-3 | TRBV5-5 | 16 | CASSIDPGTATDTQYF | TGTGCCAGCAGCATCGACCCCGGGACAGCCACAGATACGCAGTATTTT
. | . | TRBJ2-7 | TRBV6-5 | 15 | CASKSGAASSYEQYF | TGTGCCAGCAAGTCAGGGGCCGCCTCCTCCTACGAGCAGTACTTC
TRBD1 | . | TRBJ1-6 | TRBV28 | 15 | CASSLDTGGISPLHF | TGTGCCAGCAGTTTGGATACAGGGGGCATTTCACCCCTCCACTTT
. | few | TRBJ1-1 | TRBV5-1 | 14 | CASSLGSGDTEAFF | TGCGCCAGCAGCTTAGGGTCGGGGGACACTGAAGCTTTCTTT
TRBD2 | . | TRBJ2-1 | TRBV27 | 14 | CASRLAGLYNEQFF | TGTGCCAGCAGACTAGCGGGGCTCTACAATGAGCAGTTCTTC
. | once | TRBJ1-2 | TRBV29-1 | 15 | CSVEDYPGFAPGYTF | TGCAGCGTTGAAGATTATCCGGGATTCGCGCCTGGCTACACCTTC
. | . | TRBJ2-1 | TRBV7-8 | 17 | CASSPRGWESNYNEQFF | TGTGCCAGCAGCCCACGGGGGTGGGAGTCCAACTACAATGAGCAGTTCTTC
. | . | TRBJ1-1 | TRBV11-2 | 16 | CASSSLQTLQNTEAFF | TGTGCCAGCAGCTCCCTTCAGACTCTACAGAACACTGAAGCTTTCTTT
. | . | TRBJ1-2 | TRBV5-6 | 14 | CASIDQMGPFGYTF | TGTGCCAGCATAGATCAAATGGGCCCCTTTGGCTACACCTTC
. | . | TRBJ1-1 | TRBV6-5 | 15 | CASSYGSTPGTEAFF | TGTGCCAGCAGTTACGGTTCCACCCCCGGGACTGAAGCTTTCTTT
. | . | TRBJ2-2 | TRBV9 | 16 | CASSVAGRLDPGELFF | TGTGCCAGCAGCGTAGCGGGTCGGCTAGACCCCGGGGAGCTGTTTTTT
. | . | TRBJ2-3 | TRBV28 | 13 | CASPQIVSDTQYF | TGTGCCAGCCCCCAGATCGTTTCAGATACGCAGTATTTT
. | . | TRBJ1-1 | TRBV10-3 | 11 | CAISERDETFF | TGTGCCATCAGTGAGCGGGATGAAACTTTCTTT
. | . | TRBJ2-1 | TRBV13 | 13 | CASSLMGAREQFF | TGTGCCAGCAGCTTGATGGGGGCTAGGGAGCAGTTCTTC
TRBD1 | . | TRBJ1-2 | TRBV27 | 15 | CASTRRTGGTYGYTF | TGTGCCAGCACCCGCCGGACAGGGGGTACCTATGGCTACACCTTC
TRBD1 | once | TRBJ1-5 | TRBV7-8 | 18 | CASSSSNKTGRSNQPQHF | TGTGCCAGCAGCTCAAGCAACAAGACAGGGCGGTCTAATCAGCCCCAGCATTTT
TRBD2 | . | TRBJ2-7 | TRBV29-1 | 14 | CSVEDVGGTYEQYF | TGCAGCGTTGAAGATGTGGGAGGGACGTACGAGCAGTACTTC
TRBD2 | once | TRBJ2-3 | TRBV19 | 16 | CASSTGTTITTDTQYF | TGTGCCAGTAGTACAGGGACTACTATAACCACAGATACGCAGTATTTT
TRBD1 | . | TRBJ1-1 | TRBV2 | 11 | CARYRGSEAFF | TGTGCCAGGTACAGGGGGAGCGAAGCTTTCTTT
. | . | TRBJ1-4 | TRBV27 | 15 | CASSSPARFIGKLFF | TGTGCCAGCAGTTCCCCTGCTAGGTTTATAGGAAAACTGTTTTTT
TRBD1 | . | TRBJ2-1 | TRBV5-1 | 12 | CASKGASIEQFF | TGCGCCAGCAAGGGGGCGAGTATTGAGCAGTTCTTC
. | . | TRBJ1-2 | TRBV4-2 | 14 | CASSQDRGDYGYTF | TGTGCCAGCAGCCAAGATCGGGGGGACTATGGCTACACCTTC
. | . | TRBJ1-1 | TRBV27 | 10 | CASKGAEAFF | TGTGCCAGCAAGGGAGCTGAAGCTTTCTTT
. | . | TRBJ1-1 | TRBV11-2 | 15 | CASSPGLDMNTEAFF | TGTGCCAGCAGCCCAGGGCTCGATATGAACACTGAAGCTTTCTTT
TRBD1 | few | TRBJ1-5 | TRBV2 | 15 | CASSRGQGGNQPQHF | TGTGCCAGCAGCCGGGGACAGGGTGGCAATCAGCCCCAGCATTTT
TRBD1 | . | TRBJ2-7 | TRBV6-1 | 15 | CASSDRVTGAYEQYF | TGTGCCAGCAGTGATAGGGTTACAGGGGCCTACGAGCAGTACTTC
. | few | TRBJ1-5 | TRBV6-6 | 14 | CASNPGGVNQPQHF | TGTGCCAGCAATCCAGGCGGGGTCAATCAGCCCCAGCATTTT
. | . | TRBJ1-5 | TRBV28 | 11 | CASSWAGPQHF | TGTGCCAGCAGCTGGGCCGGGCCCCAGCATTTT
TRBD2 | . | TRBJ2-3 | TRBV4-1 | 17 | CASSRGLAGARTDTQYF | TGCGCCAGCAGCCGAGGACTAGCGGGGGCTCGCACAGATACGCAGTATTTT
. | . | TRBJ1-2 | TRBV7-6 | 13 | CASSSHDSHGYTF | TGTGCCAGCAGCTCCCATGACAGTCACGGCTACACCTTC
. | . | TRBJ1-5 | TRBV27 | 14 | CASSWVQGDQPQHF | TGTGCCAGCAGTTGGGTACAGGGAGATCAGCCCCAGCATTTT
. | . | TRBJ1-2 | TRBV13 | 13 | CASSLTGAPGYTF | TGTGCCAGCAGCCTAACTGGGGCCCCAGGCTACACCTTC
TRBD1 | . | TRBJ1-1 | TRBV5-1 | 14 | CASSPGGGNTEAFF | TGCGCCAGCAGCCCAGGGGGTGGGAACACTGAAGCTTTCTTT
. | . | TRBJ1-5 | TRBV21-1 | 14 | CASSKDRVEQPQHF | TGTGCCAGCAGCAAGGACAGGGTGGAGCAGCCCCAGCATTTT
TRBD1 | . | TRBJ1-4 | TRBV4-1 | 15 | CASSPGQGEVEKLFF | TGCGCCAGCAGCCCAGGACAGGGGGAAGTTGAAAAACTGTTTTTT
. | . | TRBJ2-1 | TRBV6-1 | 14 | CASSGGIGYSEQFF | TGTGCCAGCAGTGGAGGGATTGGGTACAGTGAGCAGTTCTTC
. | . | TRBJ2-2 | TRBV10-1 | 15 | CASSESGAGARELFF | TGCGCCAGCAGTGAGTCGGGGGCGGGAGCGAGGGAGCTGTTTTTT
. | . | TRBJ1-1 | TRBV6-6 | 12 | CASSYSNRDAFF | TGTGCCAGCAGTTACTCGAACAGGGATGCTTTCTTT
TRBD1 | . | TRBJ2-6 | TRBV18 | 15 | CASSPTGSGANVLTF | TGTGCCAGCTCACCGACAGGGTCTGGGGCCAACGTCCTGACTTTC
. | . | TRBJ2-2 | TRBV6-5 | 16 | CASSYSLSQNYGELFF | TGTGCCAGCAGTTACTCCCTGTCCCAGAACTACGGGGAGCTGTTTTTT
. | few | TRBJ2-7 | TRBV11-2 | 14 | CASSIGTPKTEQYF | TGTGCCAGCAGCATCGGGACACCAAAAACGGAGCAGTACTTC
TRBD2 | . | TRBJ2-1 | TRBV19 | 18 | CASSTEGLAGASYNEQFF | TGTGCCAGTAGTACGGAGGGGCTAGCGGGAGCCTCCTACAATGAGCAGTTCTTC